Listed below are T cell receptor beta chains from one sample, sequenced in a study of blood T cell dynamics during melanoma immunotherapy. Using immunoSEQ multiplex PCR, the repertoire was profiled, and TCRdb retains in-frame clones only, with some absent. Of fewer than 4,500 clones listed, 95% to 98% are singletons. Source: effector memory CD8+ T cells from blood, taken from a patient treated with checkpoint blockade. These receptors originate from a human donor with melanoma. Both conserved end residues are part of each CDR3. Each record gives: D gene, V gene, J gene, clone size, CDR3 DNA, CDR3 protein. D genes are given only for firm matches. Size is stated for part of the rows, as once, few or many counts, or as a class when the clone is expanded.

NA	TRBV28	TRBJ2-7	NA	TGTGCCAGCACCAGAGGTGGGACGGTAAGCGGGCAGTACTTC	CASTRGGTVSGQYF
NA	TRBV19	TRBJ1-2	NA	TGTGCCAGTAGTATCGGCAGCGTTAACTATGGCTACACCTTC	CASSIGSVNYGYTF
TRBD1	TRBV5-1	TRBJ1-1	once	TGCGCCAGCAGCTCCGGGCCACAGGGGCGCGCTGAAGCTTTCTTT	CASSSGPQGRAEAFF
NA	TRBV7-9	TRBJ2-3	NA	TGTGCCAGCAGCTTAGACGGAGGGCCTACAGATACGCAGTATTTT	CASSLDGGPTDTQYF
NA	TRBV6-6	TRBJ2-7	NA	TGTGCCAGCAGTTACCAGGACTATACCTCCTTC	CASSYQDYTSF
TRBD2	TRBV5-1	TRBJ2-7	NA	TGCGCCAGCCGAGGGACTAGCGGGAGTATCGACGAGCAGTACTTC	CASRGTSGSIDEQYF
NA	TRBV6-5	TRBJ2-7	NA	TGTGCCAGCAGTTCTCTAGGTAGGGAGCAGTACTTC	CASSSLGREQYF
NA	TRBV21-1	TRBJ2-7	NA	TGTGCCAGCACCGCGGAAGGGGCCTACGAGCAGTACTTC	CASTAEGAYEQYF
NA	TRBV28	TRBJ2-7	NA	TGTGCCAGCAGTTTGAGGGGATTACCCTACGAGCAGTACTTC	CASSLRGLPYEQYF
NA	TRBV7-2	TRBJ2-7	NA	TGTGCCAGCAGCTTAGGGGGACTCGCCTACGAGCAGTACTTC	CASSLGGLAYEQYF
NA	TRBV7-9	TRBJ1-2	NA	TGTGCCAGCAGCTTAGATAACCGATGGGCTGGCTACACCTTC	CASSLDNRWAGYTF
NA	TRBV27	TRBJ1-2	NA	TGTGCCAGCAGTTCTCTCGGGGGCGCGGCTGGCTACACCTTC	CASSSLGGAAGYTF
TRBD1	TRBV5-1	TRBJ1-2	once	TGCGCCAGCACCATCGGGCAGGGGGCGGTAGACTATGGCTACACCTTC	CASTIGQGAVDYGYTF
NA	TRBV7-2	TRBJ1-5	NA	TGTGCCAGCAGCTACCCTAGCGGGGGCAATCAGCCCCAGCATTTT	CASSYPSGGNQPQHF
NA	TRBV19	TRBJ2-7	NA	TGTGCCAGTAGTATAGGGACAGTATCCGAGCAGTACTTC	CASSIGTVSEQYF
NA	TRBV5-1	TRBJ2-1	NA	TGCGCCAGCAGAGCCCATTACAATGAGCAGTTCTTC	CASRAHYNEQFF
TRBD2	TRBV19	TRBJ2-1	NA	TGTGCCAGTAGTATAGTGGGACTAGCGGGAAACAATGAGCAGTTCTTC	CASSIVGLAGNNEQFF
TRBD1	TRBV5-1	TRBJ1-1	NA	TGCGCCAGCAGCTTGGTGGGACAGGGATCCACTGAAGCTTTCTTT	CASSLVGQGSTEAFF
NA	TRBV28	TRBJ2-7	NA	TGTGCCAGCAGTTTATATTCAGGGGCCGGGCGCGAGCAGTACTTC	CASSLYSGAGREQYF
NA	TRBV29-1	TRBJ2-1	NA	TGCAGCGCGATCTCCTCCTACAATGAGCAGTTCTTC	CSAISSYNEQFF
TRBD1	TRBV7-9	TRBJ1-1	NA	TGTGCCAGCAGCCGTCCCCGGGACAGCAACACTGAAGCTTTCTTT	CASSRPRDSNTEAFF
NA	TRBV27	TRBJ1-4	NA	TGTGCCAGCAGTTTACGCAGGGGAGGCGAAAAACTGTTTTTT	CASSLRRGGEKLFF
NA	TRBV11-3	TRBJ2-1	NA	TGTGCCAGCAGCTTAGATGCCGGAAATGAGCAGTTCTTC	CASSLDAGNEQFF
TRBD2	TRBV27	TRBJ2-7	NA	TGTGCCAGCAGTAGCCCCTGGTTGGTAGGGAGGGACGAGCAGTACTTC	CASSSPWLVGRDEQYF
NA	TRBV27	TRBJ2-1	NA	TGTGCCAGCGGGGACCGGGGTTACAATGAGCAGTTCTTC	CASGDRGYNEQFF
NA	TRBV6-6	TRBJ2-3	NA	TGTGCCAGTGAGGGTAGCACAGATACGCAGTATTTT	CASEGSTDTQYF
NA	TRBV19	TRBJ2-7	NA	TGTGCCAGTAGTATTGGCGGCGGCAGGGTCGGCGAGCAGTACTTC	CASSIGGGRVGEQYF
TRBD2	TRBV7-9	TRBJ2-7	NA	TGTGCCAGCAGCTTGGAGGGAGCGGGGTACGAGCAGTACTTC	CASSLEGAGYEQYF
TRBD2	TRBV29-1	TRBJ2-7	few	TGCAGCGTTTGGCGGGAGAGGGCCCACGAGCAGTACTTC	CSVWRERAHEQYF
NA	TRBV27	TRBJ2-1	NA	TGTGCCAGCAGCTTGCTCCCCATCGACAATGAGCAGTTCTTC	CASSLLPIDNEQFF
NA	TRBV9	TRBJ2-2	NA	TGTGCCAGCAGCGCCTCAGGGGAGAACACCGGGGAGCTGTTTTTT	CASSASGENTGELFF
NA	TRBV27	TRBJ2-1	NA	TGTGCCAGCAGTTTAGCAAGATCCAATGAGCAGTTCTTC	CASSLARSNEQFF
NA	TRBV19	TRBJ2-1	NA	TGTGCCAGTAGTATAGGACCGAGCTCCTACAATGAGCAGTTCTTC	CASSIGPSSYNEQFF
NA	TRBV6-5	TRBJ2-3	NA	TGTGCCAGCAGTTACTCCGCTGCAGATACGCAGTATTTT	CASSYSAADTQYF
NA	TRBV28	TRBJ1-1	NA	TGTGCCAGCAGTTCTATCGCGGAAGCTTTCTTT	CASSSIAEAFF
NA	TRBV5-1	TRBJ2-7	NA	TGCGCCAGCAGCTTGGAAGGTAGCGGATATTACGAGCAGTACTTC	CASSLEGSGYYEQYF
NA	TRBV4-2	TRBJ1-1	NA	TGTGCCAGCAGCGCCCGCGGGGTGGGGAACACTGAAGCTTTCTTT	CASSARGVGNTEAFF
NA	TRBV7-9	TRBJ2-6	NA	TGTGCCAGCAGCCCCCCAGGAGGATCTGGGGCCAACGTCCTGACTTTC	CASSPPGGSGANVLTF
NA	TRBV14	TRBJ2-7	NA	TGTGCCAGCAGCCACGTTGGATGGGAGCAGTACTTC	CASSHVGWEQYF
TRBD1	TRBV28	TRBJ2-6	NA	TGTGCCAGCAGTCGGGACAGGAGCTCTGGGGCCAACGTCCTGACTTTC	CASSRDRSSGANVLTF
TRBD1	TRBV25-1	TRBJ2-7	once	TGTGCCAGCAGCGGGACAGGGGCCTACGAGCAGTACTTC	CASSGTGAYEQYF
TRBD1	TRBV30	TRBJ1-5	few	TGTGCCTGGACCCTACAGGGGACAGACAATCAGCCCCAGCATTTT	CAWTLQGTDNQPQHF
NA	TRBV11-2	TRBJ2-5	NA	TGTGCCAGCAGCTTCGAGGGGACCCAAGAGACCCAGTACTTC	CASSFEGTQETQYF
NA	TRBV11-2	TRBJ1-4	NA	TGTGCCAGCAGCCTCGGAGGGGATCTAAAACTGTTTTTT	CASSLGGDLKLFF
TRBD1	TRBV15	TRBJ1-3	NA	TGTGCCACCAGCAGAGATCTTGACAGGGCTGGAAACACCATATATTTT	CATSRDLDRAGNTIYF
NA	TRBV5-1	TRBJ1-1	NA	TGCGCCAGCAGCGGGGGAGGGAACACTGAAGCTTTCTTT	CASSGGGNTEAFF
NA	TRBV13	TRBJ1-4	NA	TGTGCCAGCAGCTTAGTCGGGAATGAAAAACTGTTTTTT	CASSLVGNEKLFF
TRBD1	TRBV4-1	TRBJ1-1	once	TGCGCCAGCAGCCCCACCGGGACAGGGCCATTAACTGAAGCTTTCTTT	CASSPTGTGPLTEAFF
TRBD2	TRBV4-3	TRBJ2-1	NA	TGCGCCAGCAGCCAAGACCGGGACTACCCCTACAATGAGCAGTTCTTC	CASSQDRDYPYNEQFF
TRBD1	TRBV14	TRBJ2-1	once	TGTGCCAGCAGCCAAGGTCCTGGACAGGGGGTCAATGAGCAGTTCTTC	CASSQGPGQGVNEQFF
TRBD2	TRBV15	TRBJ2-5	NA	TGTGCCACCAGCTCTGTAGCGGGAGAGACCCAGTACTTC	CATSSVAGETQYF
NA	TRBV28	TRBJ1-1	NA	TGTGCCAGCAGTTTAGGTTTTAGAGTTGAAGCTTTCTTT	CASSLGFRVEAFF
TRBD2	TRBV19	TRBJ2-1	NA	TGTGCCAGTAGTCCCTCGAGCGGGACCAATGAGCAGTTCTTC	CASSPSSGTNEQFF
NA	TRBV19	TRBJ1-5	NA	TGTGCCAGTAGTATATACGTACTGAGGGATCAGCCCCAGCATTTT	CASSIYVLRDQPQHF
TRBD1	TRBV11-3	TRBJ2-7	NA	TGTGCCAGCAGCTTAGCGCACAGGGGGGACGAGCAGTACTTC	CASSLAHRGDEQYF